The rows below give T cell receptor beta chains drawn from one sample of a study of T cells after yellow fever vaccination. MiXCR, run by TCRdb on the 5' RACE reads, gives a single entry per CDR3 protein. Among some 390,000 distinct CDR3 sequences listed, approximately 5.7% were seen once. The specimen was PBMCs, collected 5 days after the yellow fever booster vaccination. These TCRs come from a young man who received the YFV17D yellow fever vaccine. Each CDR3 is given with its conserved first and last residue. Each record gives: D gene, J gene, V gene, clone size, CDR3 DNA, CDR3 protein. D genes are given only for firm matches. The size entry is marked missing in some rows and otherwise reads once, few, many or a size class.

>TRBD2|TRBJ2-1|TRBV5-1|many
TGCGCCAGCTCCGGGACTAGCGGGAGGAGCTCCTACAATGAGCAGTTCTTC
CASSGTSGRSSYNEQFF
>TRBD1|TRBJ1-5|TRBV20-1|many
TGCAGTGCTGGACAGGGGGCGGCCGCTCAACCCCAGCATTTT
CSAGQGAAAQPQHF
>.|TRBJ2-7|TRBV14|few
TGTGCCAGCAGCGTACCTGGGTGGAAGAGCGAGCAGTACTTC
CASSVPGWKSEQYF
>.|TRBJ2-7|TRBV20-1|few
TGCAGTGCAGGACGTCCACTCTCCTACGAGCAGTACTTC
CSAGRPLSYEQYF
>.|TRBJ2-1|TRBV14|.
TGTGCCAGCAGCCGACCCGGGGGCACGGACAATGAGCAGTTCTTC
CASSRPGGTDNEQFF
>.|TRBJ2-7|TRBV5-1|few
TGCGCCAGAGCCTTACCCGGGACCCGAGGGGTCGATTCCTACGAGCAGTACTTC
CARALPGTRGVDSYEQYF
>.|TRBJ2-5|TRBV20-1|.
TGCAGTGCTACAGTAACAGTGGGCGTAAAGACCCAGTACTTC
CSATVTVGVKTQYF
>.|TRBJ1-5|TRBV18|.
TGTGCCAGCTCCCTCCCTGGTGGGCGCAATCAGCCCCAGCATTTT
CASSLPGGRNQPQHF
>.|TRBJ2-7|TRBV29-1|.
TGCAGCGTAGATAACAACTACGAGCAGTACTTC
CSVDNNYEQYF
>.|TRBJ1-1|TRBV5-1|many
TGCGCCAGCAGCTTGACAGCAATGAACACTGAAGCTTTCTTT
CASSLTAMNTEAFF
>.|TRBJ2-4|TRBV2|many
TGTGCCAGCAGTACTATAGCAAAAAGGGGAGTAAGGGCTGACATTCAGTACTTC
CASSTIAKRGVRADIQYF
>.|TRBJ2-5|TRBV7-2|.
TGTGCCAGCAGCCTAGCTAGCGTCATCGAGACCCAGTACTTC
CASSLASVIETQYF
>TRBD1|TRBJ1-1|TRBV3-1|few
TGTGCCAGCAGCCTAATGACAGGGGCGGGCCGGATGAACACTGAAGCTTTCTTT
CASSLMTGAGRMNTEAFF
>TRBD2|TRBJ2-3|TRBV5-6|few
TGTGCCAGCGGGCTGGTGTCGGGAGGGCCAGATACGCAGTATTTT
CASGLVSGGPDTQYF
>TRBD2|TRBJ2-3|TRBV29-1|many
TGCAGCGTTGAAGTCGGGAGGCTAGATACGCAGTATTTT
CSVEVGRLDTQYF
>TRBD1|TRBJ2-1|TRBV6-5|few
TGTGCCAGCAGTTACTCGGACAGGCGGTGGGATGAGCAGTTCTTC
CASSYSDRRWDEQFF
>TRBD2|TRBJ2-5|TRBV5-1|.
TGCGCCAGCAGCTTGGTCCGCGGAGGCGGGAGAGTGGAGACCCAGTACTTC
CASSLVRGGGRVETQYF
>.|TRBJ2-2|TRBV19|few
TGTGCCAGTAGTATAGATCGTTGGTCCGGGGAGCTGTTTTTT
CASSIDRWSGELFF
>.|TRBJ1-2|TRBV5-6|many
TGTGCCAGCGCTCTCAACAACTATGGCTACACCTTC
CASALNNYGYTF
>.|TRBJ2-6|TRBV11-2|.
TGTGCCAGCAGCTTGACTCGTCCCGGGCGCTCTGGGGCCAACGTCCTGACTTTC
CASSLTRPGRSGANVLTF
>.|TRBJ2-7|TRBV12-3/TRBV12-4|.
TGTGCCAGCTACGGGGCACCCTACTACGAGCAGTACTTC
CASYGAPYYEQYF
>.|TRBJ1-3|TRBV20-1|.
TGCAGTGCTATTCAAGGAAGCTCTGGAAACACCATATATTTT
CSAIQGSSGNTIYF
>TRBD2|TRBJ2-1|TRBV9|few
TGTGCCAGCAGCGTAGGGCGGGCGGGAGCTAAGTCCTACAATGAGCAGTTCTTC
CASSVGRAGAKSYNEQFF
>.|TRBJ2-2|TRBV7-2|many
TGTGCCAGCAGCTTCTACTCGGGATACTCCGGCGGGGAGCTGTTTTTT
CASSFYSGYSGGELFF
>TRBD2|TRBJ2-1|TRBV2|few
TGTGCCAGCAGTCCGGGACTAGCGATCTTCAATGAGCAGTTCTTC
CASSPGLAIFNEQFF
>TRBD2|TRBJ2-3|TRBV6-2/TRBV6-3|many
TGTGCCAGCAGCCTACGTCCGACGGGAGGGCCGAGAGATACGCAGTATTTT
CASSLRPTGGPRDTQYF
>TRBD2|TRBJ2-7|TRBV28|.
TGTGCCAGCACTCCCCCCGGACTAGCGGCCTACGAGCAGTACTTC
CASTPPGLAAYEQYF
>.|TRBJ2-1|TRBV5-5|many
TGTGCCAGCAGCTTGGCCGTGAATCACAATGAGCAGTTCTTC
CASSLAVNHNEQFF
>.|TRBJ1-1|TRBV5-4|few
TGTGCCAGCAGCGTCCCTGGGGCCTACACTGAAGCTTTCTTT
CASSVPGAYTEAFF
>.|TRBJ2-3|TRBV5-6|many
TGTGCCAGCAGCTTGTTGAGTCTAGTCCAGTATTTT
CASSLLSLVQYF
>.|TRBJ2-7|TRBV10-3|few
TGTGCCATCAGTGAGTCGAAAGTGGGCGGCGAGCAGTACTTC
CAISESKVGGEQYF
>.|TRBJ2-7|TRBV1|.
TGCACCAGCAGCCAAGCTCCAGCGGGAGCCCGGAGGAGTCAGAACGGCGAGCAGTACTTC
CTSSQAPAGARRSQNGEQYF
>.|TRBJ2-1|TRBV4-3|few
TGCGCCAGCAGCCAAGGAGATCAGACGGAACTCCTGTTTGATGAGCAGTTCTTC
CASSQGDQTELLFDEQFF
>.|TRBJ2-1|TRBV18|.
TGTGCCAGCTCACCATACAAGTTGGGCAATGAGCAGTTCTTC
CASSPYKLGNEQFF
>.|TRBJ2-2|TRBV5-1|few
TGCGCCAGCAGCTTGGGGGCCCTATCCACCGGGGAGCTGTTTTTT
CASSLGALSTGELFF
>TRBD1|TRBJ2-7|TRBV5-1|many
TGCGCCAGCAGCTTGGTTGTCGAGGGGGCCGTTCTCTACGAGCAGTACTTC
CASSLVVEGAVLYEQYF
>TRBD1|TRBJ2-2|TRBV27|few
TGTGCCAGCAGTTTCCCAGGGGGCACCGGGGAGCTGTTTTTT
CASSFPGGTGELFF
>.|TRBJ2-3|TRBV27|.
TGTGCCAGCAGTTTGAGGACCTTCTTGGCAGATACGCAGTATTTT
CASSLRTFLADTQYF
>TRBD1|TRBJ2-5|TRBV25-1|few
TGTGCCAGCAGTGATAGACAGGGTGAGACCCAGTACTTC
CASSDRQGETQYF
>.|TRBJ2-2|TRBV5-4|many
TGTGCCAGCAGCTCCCCCGGAAGGGCCAGGGGTGCCGGGGAGCTGTTTTTT
CASSSPGRARGAGELFF
>.|TRBJ2-7|TRBV5-1|many
TGCGCCAGCAGCTTAACAAGGGGTAACTACGAGCAGTACTTC
CASSLTRGNYEQYF
>.|TRBJ1-1|TRBV19|few
TGTGCCAGTACATTCTTCCCGGGGGGGAACACTGAAGCTTTCTTT
CASTFFPGGNTEAFF
>.|TRBJ2-5|TRBV30|few
TGTGCCTGGAGTTCAGGGACGCGAGAGACCCAGTACTTC
CAWSSGTRETQYF
>TRBD2|TRBJ2-7|TRBV6-2/TRBV6-3|.
TGTGCCAGCACCTCATTGCGGGAGTCCCTCGAGCAGTACTTC
CASTSLRESLEQYF